These 27 T cell receptor beta chains came from one sample sequenced in a study of identifying expanded T cells in peripheral blood. TCRdb's table, derived via immunoSEQ multiplex PCR, lists solely in-frame clones and lacks some. Altogether approximately 83,000 clones are present, around 83% being singletons, with the ten largest covering less than 5%. Source material: blood. The receptors here all came from a person aged 18-69 years in good health.

The chain employs TRBV19 and TRBJ1-5; D is ambiguous. The germline gives CDR1 LNHDA, CDR2 SQIVND (reference sequence). This CDR3 spans 15 amino acids. V was shortened by 8 bases and J by 7 bases, with 21 bases between the two germline ends. CDR3 sequence reads: CASSFLGRMGQPQHF. The DNA of the CDR3 is TGTGCCAGTTCTTTCCTGGGCCGGATGGGGCAGCCCCAGCATTTT.

V usage is TRBV5-6 and J usage is TRBJ2-3, with a possible D match to TRBD2 (7 bases). CDR1 SGHDT and CDR2 YYEEEE come from the germline V gene. Trimming cost V 1 base and J 2 bases, with 8 bases left between them. CDR3 length: 14 amino acids. The CDR3 nucleotides read TGTGCCAGCAGCTTGCGGGGGGCCACAGATACGCAGTATTTT. This sequence encodes CASSLRGATDTQYF.

This chain joins TRBV6-6 and TRBJ1-2, with 9 nucleotides matching TRBD1. Germline V gene data show CDR1 as MNHNY and CDR2 as SVGAGI (reference sequence). V lost 8 bases and J lost 0; bases outside the gene matches: 7. The CDR3 is 15 amino acids. The CDR3 DNA follows: TGTGCCAGCCGGGGACAGGGAGACACTAACTATGGCTACACCTTC. Encoded protein: CASRGQGDTNYGYTF.

This clone was observed a handful of times. The rearrangement uses TRBV18 and TRBJ1-4, with 10 positions matching TRBD1. Germline V gives CDR1 KGHSH, CDR2 LQKENI. There are 15 residues in the CDR3. The trim removed 4 bases at V and 7 bases at J, leaving 6 bases unmatched. CDR3 sequence: CASSRGTGDSEKLFF. In DNA form, the CDR3 reads TGTGCCAGCTCACGGGGGACAGGGGACAGTGAAAAACTGTTTTTT. The whole variable domain, remainder taken from reference TRBV18 and TRBJ1-4, is NAGVMQNPRHLVRRRGQEARLRCSPMKGHSHVYWYRQLPEEGLKFMVYLQKENIIDESGMPKERFSAEFPKEGPSILRIQQVVRGDSAAYFCASSRGTGDSEKLFFGSGTQLSVL.

The rearrangement links TRBV6-6 to TRBJ1-2, with D hard to call. V was cut by 2 bases and J by 0 bases, with 10 bases left in between. The length of the CDR3 is 15 residues. Germline CDR1 and CDR2: MNHNY and SVGAGI (reference sequence). CDR3 DNA: TGTGCCAGCAGTTACGAGTCGGGTTCTAACTATGGCTACACCTTC. It codes for CASSYESGSNYGYTF.

The V call is TRBV18, the J call TRBJ2-3, with D possibly TRBD2 on 6 matching bases. Trimming removed 4 bases at V and 3 bases at J, with 8 bases between. Germline V gives CDR1 KGHSH, CDR2 LQKENI. The length of the CDR3 is 13 residues. For the CDR3, the DNA is TGTGCCAGCTCACGACTAGATACAGATACGCAGTATTTT. It translates to CASSRLDTDTQYF.

This clone was detected once. V gene TRBV2 combines with J gene TRBJ2-3; 8 bases agree with TRBD2. The CDR3 covers 15 residues. Germline CDR1 SNHLY, CDR2 FYNNEI. Trimming cost V 7 bases and J 2 bases; bases outside gene matches: 8. The CDR3 is CASTVRGGTTDTQYF. The CDR3 region has the DNA TGTGCCAGCACTGTCCGGGGGGGGACCACAGATACGCAGTATTTT. The entire variable domain, with the rest obtained from reference TRBV2 and TRBJ2-3, is as follows: EPEVTQTPSHQVTQMGQEVILRCVPISNHLYFYWYRQILGQKVEFLVSFYNNEISEKSEIFDDQFSVERPDGSNFTLKIRSTKLEDSAMYFCASTVRGGTTDTQYFGPGTRLTVL.

This rearrangement joins TRBV6-6 to TRBJ1-2, with D perhaps matching TRBD1 (6 bases). The germline V gene encodes CDR1 MNHNY and CDR2 SVGAGI (reference sequence). Trimming took 8 bases from V and 6 from J, leaving 19 bases between them. The CDR3 has 14 residues. The CDR3 reads CASGTTWQGHGYTF. In DNA, the CDR3 is TGTGCCAGCGGTACAACCTGGCAGGGGCATGGCTACACCTTC.

The gene calls are TRBV7-2 and TRBJ1-4; 8 nucleotides agree with TRBD1. Germline CDR1 is SGHTA and CDR2 is FQGNSA. The CDR3 is made up of 16 amino acids. V shed 1 base and J 0 bases; nucleotides not matched to a gene: 1. For the CDR3, the DNA is TGTGCCAGCAGCTTAGAGACAGGGGCAACTAATGAAAAACTGTTTTTT. It specifies CASSLETGATNEKLFF.

Comments on this clone: The junction does not match germline at one end; this may be a read error. The chain is built from TRBV5-1 and TRBJ1-2; no firm D call. Per the germline V gene, CDR1 is SGHRS and CDR2 is YFSETQ. CDR3 length equals 16 residues. CDR3 nucleotides: TGCGCCAGCAGCTCAGGACCTAGGGAAACCCGACAAAGGAACCTCTTC. This encodes CASSSGPRETRQRNLF. Variable domain in full (rest from reference TRBV5-1 and TRBJ1-2): KAGVTQTPRYLIKTRGQQVTLSCSPISGHRSVSWYQQTPGQGLQFLFEYFSETQRNKGNFPGRFSGRQFSNSRSEMNVSTLELGDSALYLCASSSGPRETRQRNLFGSGTRLTVV.

The chain links TRBV30 to TRBJ2-2; D remains ambiguous. Per germline, CDR1 GTSNPN and CDR2 SVGIG (reference sequence). Trimming took off 1 base at V and 2 bases at J, with 14 bases between the two ends. CDR3 length equals 16 residues. CDR3 nucleotide sequence: TGTGCCTGGAGTGGGTGGGTAGGACCCAACACCGGGGAGCTGTTTTTT. It is translated as CAWSGWVGPNTGELFF. Full variable domain (rest looked up from reference TRBV30 and TRBJ2-2): SQTIHQWPATLVQPVGSPLSLECTVEGTSNPNLYWYRQAAGRGLQLLFYSVGIGQISSEVPQNLSASRPQDRQFILSSKKLLLSDSGFYLCAWSGWVGPNTGELFFGEGSRLTVL.

This clone has more than one count but fewer than ten. The genes are TRBV9 and TRBJ1-3; D remains ambiguous. The germline CDR1 and CDR2 sequences are SGDLS and YYNGEE. The CDR3 covers 13 residues. V was pared by 3 bases and J by 1 base, with 5 bases between. This chain's CDR3 is CASSGGSGNTIYF. As DNA, the CDR3 is TGTGCCAGCAGCGGAGGATCTGGAAACACCATATATTTT.

This chain uses TRBV9 with TRBJ2-1; 7 nucleotides agree with TRBD2. The CDR3 totals 15 residues. J was trimmed by 8 bases and V by 7 bases; bases with no gene match: 15. Germline V gene data show CDR1 as SGDLS and CDR2 as YYNGEE. The CDR3 DNA sequence: TGTGCCAGCGGAGGCGGGAGCAGTAGGTTGGATGAGCAGTTCTTC. Its translation: CASGGGSSRLDEQFF. Using reference TRBV9 and TRBJ2-1 for the parts outside the CDR3, the full variable domain is DSGVTQTPKHLITATGQRVTLRCSPRSGDLSVYWYQQSLDQGLQFLIQYYNGEERAKGNILERFSAQQFPDLHSELNLSSLELGDSALYFCASGGGSSRLDEQFFGPGTRLTVL.

Comments on this clone: With a much larger clone just one base away, this may be a read error. Other nucleotide sequences from this sample produce the same CDR3. The chain combines TRBV7-9 with TRBJ1-1; 9 bases map to TRBD1. Germline CDR1 is SEHNR and CDR2 is FQNEAQ (reference sequence). Trimming cost V 5 bases and J 7 bases; bases outside gene matches: 11. This CDR3 has 15 residues. The CDR3 bases are TGTGCCAGCAGCGACTTCGACAGGGGGACTAGTGAAGCTTTCTTT. Residues: CASSDFDRGTSEAFF. Looking up the rest from reference TRBV7-9 and TRBJ1-1 gives the full variable domain: DTGVSQNPRHKITKRGQNVTFRCDPISEHNRLYWYRQTLGQGPEFLTYFQNEAQLEKSRLLSDRFSAERPKGSFSTLEIQRTEQGDSAMYLCASSDFDRGTSEAFFGQGTRLTVV.

The chain recombines TRBV18 with TRBJ2-3; D is perhaps TRBD2 (6 bases). Between the trimmed V and J ends, which lost 3 bases and 1 base, there was a span of 11 bases. The CDR3 spans 15 residues. CDR1 is KGHSH and CDR2 is LQKENI in the germline V gene. CDR3 DNA: TGTGCCAGCTCACCCATGTGGGGGGGCACAGATACGCAGTATTTT. It codes for CASSPMWGGTDTQYF.

The chain employs TRBV19 and TRBJ1-6; no reliable D call. CDR1 is LNHDA, CDR2 SQIVND, per germline (reference sequence). The ends were cut back, 6 bases at V and 11 bases at J, with 20 bases in the middle. The CDR3 consists of 15 residues. CDR3 sequence (DNA): TGTGCCAGTAGAGATTGGACTACCAACAAGGCACCCCTCCACTTT. Translation: CASRDWTTNKAPLHF. Using reference TRBV19 and TRBJ1-6 for the parts outside the CDR3, the full variable domain is DGGITQSPKYLFRKEGQNVTLSCEQNLNHDAMYWYRQDPGQGLRLIYYSQIVNDFQKGDIAEGYSVSREKKESFPLTVTSAQKNPTAFYLCASRDWTTNKAPLHFGNGTRLTVT.

The CDR3 loop reads CASSFGTGGSPLHF. CDR3 nucleotides: TGTGCCAGCAGCTTCGGGACAGGTGGTTCACCCCTCCACTTT. The chain is built from TRBV7-9 and TRBJ1-6; 8 bases align to TRBD1. The length of the CDR3 is 14 residues. Germline V lookup: CDR1 SEHNR, CDR2 FQNEAQ (reference sequence). V shed 3 bases, J shed 9 bases, and the junction held 4 bases outside the gene matches.

This clone was seen once. This chain links TRBV11-2 with TRBJ2-1; 7 bases align to TRBD1. CDR3 length: 14 residues. The germline gives CDR1 SGHAT, CDR2 FQNNGV. Germline trimming cut 1 base from V and 9 bases from J; bases unmatched to any gene: 6. CDR3 loop: CASSLGQGLGEQFF. DNA for the CDR3: TGTGCCAGCAGCTTAGGACAGGGATTAGGTGAGCAGTTCTTC.

The chain has TRBV6-5 and TRBJ2-1, with a tentative D call TRBD2 (6 bases). The CDR3 contains 14 residues. V lost 3 bases and J 9 bases, leaving 15 bases between the germline ends. Looked up from germline, CDR1 is MNHEY and CDR2 is SVGAGI. The CDR3 reads CASSYLTAGSEQFF. The CDR3 DNA is TGTGCCAGCAGTTATCTAACGGCGGGGAGTGAGCAGTTCTTC.

On this clone: The junction does not match germline at one end; this may be a read error. The same CDR3 is also encoded by other DNA sequences in this sample. CDR3 in DNA: TGTGCCAGTAGTACCTACCGGGGGAACTCTGGAAACACCATATACTTT. It encodes CASSTYRGNSGNTIYF. The chain joins TRBV19 to TRBJ1-3; D might be TRBD1 (5 bases). Germline V gives CDR1 LNHDA, CDR2 SQIVND (reference sequence). The CDR3 covers 16 residues.

This rearrangement joins TRBV6-5 to TRBJ2-7; TRBD1 matches at 8 bases. The CDR3 loop spans 14 amino acids. The V gene end was trimmed by 2 bases and the J gene end by 2 bases; junction bases not matched to a gene: 2. Germline V gene data show CDR1 as MNHEY and CDR2 as SVGAGI. In DNA, the CDR3 is TGTGCCAGCAGTTACACAGGGGGTACCTACGAGCAGTACTTC. Translating it yields CASSYTGGTYEQYF.

The rearrangement joins TRBV30 to TRBJ1-1; 7 nucleotides line up with TRBD1. The J segment lost 7 bases and the V segment lost 5 bases, leaving 10 bases of the junction unmatched. Germline values: CDR1 GTSNPN, CDR2 SVGIG (reference sequence). This CDR3 region has 13 residues. The CDR3 region is CAWWRQGGIEAFF. In DNA form, the CDR3 reads TGTGCCTGGTGGAGACAGGGAGGGATTGAAGCTTTCTTT. The full variable domain, its missing parts supplied by reference TRBV30 and TRBJ1-1, is SQTIHQWPATLVQPVGSPLSLECTVEGTSNPNLYWYRQAAGRGLQLLFYSVGIGQISSEVPQNLSASRPQDRQFILSSKKLLLSDSGFYLCAWWRQGGIEAFFGQGTRLTVV.

The chain has TRBV5-1 and TRBJ1-1; D is uncertain. In germline, CDR1 is SGHRS, CDR2 YFSETQ. CDR3 size: 13 residues. V lost 0 bases and J 10 bases, leaving 13 bases between the germline ends. CDR3 residues: CASSLGSPGSAFF. The CDR3 coding sequence is TGCGCCAGCAGCTTGGGGTCCCCCGGATCAGCTTTCTTT.

This clone was seen a few times. The J gene is TRBJ2-1, the V gene TRBV7-9; the D is unclear. Germline V gene data show CDR1 as SEHNR and CDR2 as FQNEAQ (reference sequence). Trimming left V 5 bases short and J 9 bases short, with 14 bases between. This CDR3 is 13 amino acids long. The CDR3 here is CASSPITGFEQFF. As DNA, the CDR3 is TGTGCCAGCAGCCCAATCACGGGTTTTGAGCAGTTCTTC. Supplemented by reference TRBV7-9 and TRBJ2-1, the full variable domain reads DTGVSQNPRHKITKRGQNVTFRCDPISEHNRLYWYRQTLGQGPEFLTYFQNEAQLEKSRLLSDRFSAERPKGSFSTLEIQRTEQGDSAMYLCASSPITGFEQFFGPGTRLTVL.

The chain is built from TRBV6-5 and TRBJ1-5; D is unclear. CDR1 and CDR2 from the germline V gene are MNHEY and SVGAGI. With 5 bases removed from V and 7 bases from J, the gap between germline ends came to 12 bases. This CDR3 has 13 residues. CDR3 coding DNA: TGTGCCAGCAGTCTTGATCCATCGCAGCCCCAGCATTTT. It is translated as CASSLDPSQPQHF.

V is TRBV30 and J is TRBJ2-3, with D uncertain. The CDR3 runs 14 residues. Between the trimmed V and J ends, which lost 4 bases and 0 bases, there was a span of 11 bases. CDR1 GTSNPN and CDR2 SVGIG come from the germline V gene (reference sequence). CDR3: CAWTRKGSTDTQYF. Here the CDR3 DNA reads TGTGCCTGGACCCGGAAGGGTAGCACAGATACGCAGTATTTT.

This clone was seen only once. This sequence joins TRBV5-8 and TRBJ1-1, with D hard to call. The CDR3 is made up of 13 amino acids. V was clipped by 6 bases and J by 0 bases, with 9 bases between them. Looked up from germline, CDR1 is SGHTS and CDR2 is YDEGEE. The CDR3 protein is CASNALMNTEAFF. The CDR3 region has the DNA TGTGCCAGCAATGCGTTGATGAACACTGAAGCTTTCTTT.